The entry below gives a single T cell receptor beta chain sequence along with its context. Using immunoSEQ multiplex PCR, the repertoire was profiled, and TCRdb retains in-frame clones only, with some absent. Of approximately 51,000 clones listed, roughly 74% are singletons. The record originates from a study of T cell clones after liver transplantation. About the study: Pre-transplant mixed lymphocyte reactions yielded third-party-reactive TCRbeta sequences as comparators for graft-donor-reactive sequences. Draws occurred before transplant, before withdrawal, and after complete or failed withdrawal.

The germline V gene encodes CDR1 GTSNPN and CDR2 SVGIG (reference sequence). The CDR3 loop spans 15 amino acids. The germline V and J ends were trimmed by 3 bases and 6 bases, with 15 bases remaining between them. This rearrangement joins TRBV30 to TRBJ1-6; possibly TRBD1 for D (5 bases). The TCR comes from a human patient who received a liver transplant. Some T cells may possibly be graft donor cells. Sequencing was performed on CD4+ T cells from blood, taken approximately 52 months after liver transplant. The CDR3 coding sequence is TGTGCCTGGAGCCCACCGGGGGACCTTAATTCACCCCTCCACTTT. Its protein product is CAWSPPGDLNSPLHF.